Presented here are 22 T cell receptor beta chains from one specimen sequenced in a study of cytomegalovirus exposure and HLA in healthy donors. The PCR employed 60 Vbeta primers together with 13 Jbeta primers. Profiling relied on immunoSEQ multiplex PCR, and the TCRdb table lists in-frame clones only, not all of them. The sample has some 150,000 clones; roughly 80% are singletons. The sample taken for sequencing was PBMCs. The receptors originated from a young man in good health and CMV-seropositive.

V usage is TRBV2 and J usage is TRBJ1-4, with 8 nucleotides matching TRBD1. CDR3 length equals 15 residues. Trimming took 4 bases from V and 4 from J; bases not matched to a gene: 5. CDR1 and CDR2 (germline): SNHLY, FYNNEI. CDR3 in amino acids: CASSVSGQGNEKLFF. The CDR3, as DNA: TGTGCCAGCAGTGTTTCTGGACAGGGTAATGAAAAACTGTTTTTT.

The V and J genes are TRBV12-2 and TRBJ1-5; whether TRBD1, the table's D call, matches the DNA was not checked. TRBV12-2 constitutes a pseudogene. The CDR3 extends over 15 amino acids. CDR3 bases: TGTGCAAGTCGCTTAGCAGGGGGAGGCAATCAGCCCCAGCATTTT. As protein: CASRLAGGGNQPQHF.

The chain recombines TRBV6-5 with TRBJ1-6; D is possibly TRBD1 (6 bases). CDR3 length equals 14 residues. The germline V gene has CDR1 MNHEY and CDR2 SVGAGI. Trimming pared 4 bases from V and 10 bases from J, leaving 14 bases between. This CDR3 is CASSFRGSQSPLHF. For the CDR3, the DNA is TGTGCCAGCAGTTTTAGGGGGAGTCAGTCACCCCTCCACTTT.

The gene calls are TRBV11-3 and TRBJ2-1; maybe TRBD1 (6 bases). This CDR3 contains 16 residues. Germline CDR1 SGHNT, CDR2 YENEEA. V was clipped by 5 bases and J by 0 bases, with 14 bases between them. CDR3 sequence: CASSTYRTDSYNEQFF. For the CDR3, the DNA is TGTGCCAGCAGCACCTACCGGACAGACTCCTACAATGAGCAGTTCTTC.

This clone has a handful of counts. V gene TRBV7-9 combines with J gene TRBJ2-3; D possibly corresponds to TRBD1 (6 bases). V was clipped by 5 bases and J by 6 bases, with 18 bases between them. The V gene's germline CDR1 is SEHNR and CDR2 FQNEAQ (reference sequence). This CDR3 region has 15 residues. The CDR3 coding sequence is TGTGCCAGCAGCGGAGAGGTCAGGGGCAGGGATACGCAGTATTTT. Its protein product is CASSGEVRGRDTQYF.

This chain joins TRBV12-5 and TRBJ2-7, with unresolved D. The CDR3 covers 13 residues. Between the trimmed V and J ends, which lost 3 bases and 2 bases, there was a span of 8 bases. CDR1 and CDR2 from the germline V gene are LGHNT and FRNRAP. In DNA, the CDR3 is TGTGCTAGTGGTTTCCCGCAGACCTACGAGCAGTACTTC. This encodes CASGFPQTYEQYF.

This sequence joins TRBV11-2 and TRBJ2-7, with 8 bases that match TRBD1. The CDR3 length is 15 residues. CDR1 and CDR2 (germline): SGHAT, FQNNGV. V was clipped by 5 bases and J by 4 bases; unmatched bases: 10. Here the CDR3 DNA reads TGTGCCAGCAGCGCCCTTGGGCAGGGGGCGTACGAGCAGTACTTC. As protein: CASSALGQGAYEQYF.

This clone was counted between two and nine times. The CDR3 sequence: CASSLWDRGESDTQYF. The CDR3 DNA is TGTGCCAGCAGCTTGTGGGACAGGGGCGAGTCAGATACGCAGTATTTT. The gene calls are TRBV13 and TRBJ2-3, with TRBD1 identical over 10 bases. This CDR3 spans 16 amino acids. V shed 3 bases and J 4 bases; nucleotides not matched to a gene: 7. The germline V gene encodes CDR1 PRHDT and CDR2 FYEKMQ (reference sequence).

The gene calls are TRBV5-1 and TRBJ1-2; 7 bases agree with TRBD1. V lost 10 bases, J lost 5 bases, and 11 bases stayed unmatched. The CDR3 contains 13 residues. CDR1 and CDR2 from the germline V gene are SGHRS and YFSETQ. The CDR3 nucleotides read TGCGCCGGACGAGTCGGACAGGAGTATGGCTACACCTTC. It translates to CAGRVGQEYGYTF.

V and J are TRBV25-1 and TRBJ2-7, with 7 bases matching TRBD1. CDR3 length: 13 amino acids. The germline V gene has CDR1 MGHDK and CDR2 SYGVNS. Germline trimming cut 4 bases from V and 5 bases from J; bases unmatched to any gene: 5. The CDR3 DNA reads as TGTGCCAGCAGTGGGAAAAGGGGGCACGAGCAGTACTTC. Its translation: CASSGKRGHEQYF.

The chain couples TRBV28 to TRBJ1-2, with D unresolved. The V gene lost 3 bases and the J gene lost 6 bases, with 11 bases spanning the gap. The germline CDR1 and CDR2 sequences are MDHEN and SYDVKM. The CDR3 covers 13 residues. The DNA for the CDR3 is TGTGCCAGCAGTTTGGAGGGAAAGGATGGCTACACCTTC. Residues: CASSLEGKDGYTF.

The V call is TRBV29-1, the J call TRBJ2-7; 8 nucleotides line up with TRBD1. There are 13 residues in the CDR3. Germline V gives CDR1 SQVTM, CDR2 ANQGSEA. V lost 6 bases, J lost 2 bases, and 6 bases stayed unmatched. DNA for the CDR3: TGCAGCGTGTCTTTGGGACAGGCCTACGAGCAGTACTTC. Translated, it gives CSVSLGQAYEQYF.

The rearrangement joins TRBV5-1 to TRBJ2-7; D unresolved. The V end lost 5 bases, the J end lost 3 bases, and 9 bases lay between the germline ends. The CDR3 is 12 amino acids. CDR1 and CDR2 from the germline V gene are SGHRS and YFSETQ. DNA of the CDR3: TGCGCCAGCAGAGTCGGAGACTACGAGCAGTACTTC. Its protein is CASRVGDYEQYF.

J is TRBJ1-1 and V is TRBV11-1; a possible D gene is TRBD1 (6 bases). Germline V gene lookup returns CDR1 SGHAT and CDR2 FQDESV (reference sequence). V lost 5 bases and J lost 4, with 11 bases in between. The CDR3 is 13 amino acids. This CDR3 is CASSPQGSTEAFF. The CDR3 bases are TGTGCCAGCAGCCCCCAGGGGAGCACTGAAGCTTTCTTT. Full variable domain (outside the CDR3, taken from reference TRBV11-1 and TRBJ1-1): EAEVAQSPRYKITEKSQAVAFWCDPISGHATLYWYRQILGQGPELLVQFQDESVVDDSQLPKDRFSAERLKGVDSTLKIQPAELGDSAMYLCASSPQGSTEAFFGQGTRLTVV.

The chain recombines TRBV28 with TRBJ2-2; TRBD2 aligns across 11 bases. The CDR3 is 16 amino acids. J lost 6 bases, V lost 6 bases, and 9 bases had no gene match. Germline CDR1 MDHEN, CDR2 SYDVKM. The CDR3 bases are TGTGCCAGCAGCGTTAGCGGGGGGGCCTTCCCCGGGGAGCTGTTTTTT. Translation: CASSVSGGAFPGELFF.

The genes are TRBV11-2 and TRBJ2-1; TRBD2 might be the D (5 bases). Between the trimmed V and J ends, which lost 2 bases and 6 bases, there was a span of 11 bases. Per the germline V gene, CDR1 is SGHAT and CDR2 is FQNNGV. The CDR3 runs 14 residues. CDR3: CASSLLGSGNEQFF. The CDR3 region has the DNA TGTGCCAGCAGCTTACTGGGGAGCGGCAATGAGCAGTTCTTC.

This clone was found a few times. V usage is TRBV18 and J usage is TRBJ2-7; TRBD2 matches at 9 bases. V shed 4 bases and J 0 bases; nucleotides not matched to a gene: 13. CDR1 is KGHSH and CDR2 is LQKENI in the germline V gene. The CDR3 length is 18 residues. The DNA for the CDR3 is TGTGCCAGCTCACTAACCGGACTAGCGACGGGTAGCTCCTACGAGCAGTACTTC. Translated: CASSLTGLATGSSYEQYF.

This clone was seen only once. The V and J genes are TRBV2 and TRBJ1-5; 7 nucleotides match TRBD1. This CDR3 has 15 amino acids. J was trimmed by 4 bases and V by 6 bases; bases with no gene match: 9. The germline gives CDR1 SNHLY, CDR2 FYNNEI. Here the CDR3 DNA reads TGTGCCAGCAGCCGGGACAGCCCGGGGAATCAGCCCCAGCATTTT. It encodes CASSRDSPGNQPQHF.

CDR3: CASTTSLGNSGNTIYF. The CDR3 DNA follows: TGTGCCAGCACCACCTCTCTCGGGAACTCTGGAAACACCATATATTTT. The genes are TRBV7-9 and TRBJ1-3; D is ambiguous. Germline V gene sequence: CDR1 SEHNR, CDR2 FQNEAQ (reference sequence). Trimming took off 7 bases at V and 0 bases at J, with 16 bases between the two ends. The CDR3 runs 16 residues.

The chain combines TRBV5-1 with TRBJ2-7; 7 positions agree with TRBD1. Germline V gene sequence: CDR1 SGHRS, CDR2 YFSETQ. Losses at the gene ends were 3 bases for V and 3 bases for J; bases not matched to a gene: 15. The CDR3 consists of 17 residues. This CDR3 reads CASSSRPGTAPLYEQYF. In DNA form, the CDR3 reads TGCGCCAGCAGCTCGCGGCCCGGGACAGCCCCCCTCTACGAGCAGTACTTC.

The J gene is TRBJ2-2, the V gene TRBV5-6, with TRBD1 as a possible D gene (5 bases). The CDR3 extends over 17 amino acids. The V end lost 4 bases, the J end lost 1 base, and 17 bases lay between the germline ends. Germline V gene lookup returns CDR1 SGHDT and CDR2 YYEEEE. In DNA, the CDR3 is TGTGCCAGCAGCCAGACTCTTGCAGGGTTGAACACCGGGGAGCTGTTTTTT. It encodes CASSQTLAGLNTGELFF.

CDR3 nucleotide sequence: TGCGCCAGCAGCCCGGACAGAACCTACGAGCAGTACTTC. The encoded protein is CASSPDRTYEQYF. This chain uses TRBV4-3 with TRBJ2-7, with a weak D call TRBD1 (6 bases). The CDR3 consists of 13 residues. The V gene lost 4 bases and the J gene lost 2 bases, with 9 bases spanning the gap. CDR1 is LGHNA and CDR2 is YSLEER in the germline V gene.